Listed below are T cell receptor beta chains from one sample, sequenced in a study of vaccination and CD4 T cells after COVID-19. These receptors have no known antigen. Via MiXCR, TCRdb re-called the PCR reads, giving one row per CDR3 protein. The table lists 14,000 to 15,000 distinct CDR3 sequences, 48% of them singletons. The sequencing input was CD4+ T cells from blood, cultured in vitro. The receptors were sampled from a human donor who had recovered from COVID-19. Each CDR3 is given with its conserved first and last residue. D genes are given only for firm matches. Clone sizes are given selectively: once, few, many, or a class where the clone is expanded.

- TRBV30 - CAWRVGWNTGELFF
TRBD1 TRBV20-1 - CSAPDRGGKNTEAFF
TRBD1 TRBV4-3 few CASSQEWGQARTQYF
- TRBV7-9 - CASSFAGIDSPLHF
- TRBV2 - CASSEVQGRGYTF
- TRBV7-2 - CASSLRVFGTGAYEQYF
TRBD1 TRBV11-2 - CASSPIGGRGLVGYTF
- TRBV6-1 few CASSQLSFGELFF
- TRBV5-5 once CASSFRGYNSPLHF
- TRBV6-1 - CASSANKNTEAFF
TRBD2 TRBV27 - CASSPRRGGSSTDTQYF
TRBD1 TRBV6-9 - CASSDTGGGETQYF
TRBD2 TRBV6-1 - CASSTSGRSSYNEQFF
- TRBV10-3 - CAISESTGVPYEQYF
- TRBV30 once CAWTQPQGHEQFF
- TRBV20-1 few CSATRRVLQETQYF
- TRBV6-1 - CASSETRDGYTF
- TRBV6-5 - CASSYRPGASYEQYF
- TRBV6-1 few CASSEGVRIYGYTF
- TRBV27 - CASSPFGQTNEKLFF
- TRBV7-9 - CASSSGQGRPLEQYF
- TRBV7-3 once CASSPGTVDEQFF
- TRBV2 - CASSREDTNYGYTF
- TRBV5-1 few CASSLISSGGDTQYF
- TRBV6-5 - CASSSSGIDEQYF
- TRBV15 - CATSRDAGGLFYEQYF
TRBD2 TRBV7-2 once CASSTRTSGGSDTQYF
- TRBV7-2 - CASSSRGLSNIQYF
TRBD2 TRBV29-1 - CSSQTSGEGETQYF
- TRBV4-3 - CASSQEPSYNEQFF
- TRBV12-3/TRBV12-4 - CASTTDWEYEQYF
TRBD1 TRBV27 few CASSIGQGARTEAFF
TRBD1 TRBV6-1 once CASRTGSNTEAFF
TRBD2 TRBV29-1 - CSETSGGWNEQFF
TRBD1 TRBV12-3/TRBV12-4 - CASSLAGGLGETQYF
TRBD2 TRBV7-2 few CASSLAGGWADTQYF
- TRBV20-1 - CSASHRSGASGYTF
TRBD1 TRBV27 - CASREQGASNYGYTF
- TRBV10-3 - CAISETSDRAEEQYF
- TRBV7-2 few CASRLLSPDTQYF
- TRBV11-3 - CASSGTVAYEQYF
- TRBV29-1 - CSVVRTVNTEAFF
TRBD2 TRBV12-5 - CASGRLTSGQETQYF
- TRBV28 few CASYMNTEAFF
- TRBV6-2/TRBV6-3 - CASTKKAWGDEQYF
- TRBV7-8 - CASSLSGGGPHEQYF
- TRBV28 - CASSLLGKEQPQHF
- TRBV20-1 - CSAKDSGDHTEAFF
- TRBV7-2 few CASSLRVGQGLYGYTF
- TRBV7-9 few CASSLIFGGGSKDTQYF
- TRBV7-2 - CASSLGGREQYF
TRBD1 TRBV6-1 - CASRWTGDNSPLHF
TRBD1 TRBV27 few CASSPHGQGREAFF